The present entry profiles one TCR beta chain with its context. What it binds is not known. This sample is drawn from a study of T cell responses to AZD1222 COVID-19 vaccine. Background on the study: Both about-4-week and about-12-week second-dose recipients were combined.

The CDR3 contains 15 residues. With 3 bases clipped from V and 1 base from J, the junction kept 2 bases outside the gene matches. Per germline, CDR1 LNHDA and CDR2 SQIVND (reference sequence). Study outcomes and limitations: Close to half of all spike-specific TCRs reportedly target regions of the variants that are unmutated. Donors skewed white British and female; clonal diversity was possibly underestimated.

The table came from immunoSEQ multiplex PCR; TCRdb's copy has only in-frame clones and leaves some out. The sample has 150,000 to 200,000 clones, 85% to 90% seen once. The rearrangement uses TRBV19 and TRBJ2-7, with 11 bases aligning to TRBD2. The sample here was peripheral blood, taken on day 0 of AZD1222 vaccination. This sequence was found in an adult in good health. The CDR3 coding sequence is TGTGCCAGTAGTATGCTAGCGGGGGGATCCTACGAGCAGTACTTC. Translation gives CASSMLAGGSYEQYF.